The entry that follows covers one TCR beta chain sequence. Its matching antigen is unknown. The data stem from a study of vaccination and CD4 T cells after COVID-19. On the study more broadly: Cellular stimulation was performed using overlapping spike peptides derived from SARS-CoV-2, HCoV-NL63, HCoV-OC43 and HCoV-229E. Notes on the study in general: The great majority, 304 of 307 vaccine-specific clones, proved spike mono-reactive in convalescent patients.

Documented treatment: roughly 11-day PBMC culture with coronavirus spike peptide pools or control peptides (ViraFEST assay). The Oncomine TCR Beta short-read assay was applied to DNA of cultured CD4+ T cells. MiXCR, run by TCRdb on the PCR reads, gives a single entry per CDR3 protein. The data show 15,000 to 20,000 distinct CDR3 sequences, with roughly half seen just once and 4.9% held by the top ten. This clonotype was obtained from a human donor who had recovered from COVID-19. The sequences come from CD4+ T cells from blood, cultured in vitro, collected before SARS-CoV-2 vaccination.

This CDR3 reads CASQLGGNYGYTF. In DNA form, the CDR3 reads TGTGCCAGTCAACTGGGGGGGAACTATGGCTACACCTTC. This chain uses TRBV19 with TRBJ1-2, with TRBD1 as a possible D gene (5 bases). The CDR3 sequence is 13 residues long. The V end lost 8 bases, the J end lost 2 bases, and 12 bases lay between the germline ends. Looked up from germline, CDR1 is LNHDA and CDR2 is SQIVND (reference sequence). Based on the CDR3 plus reference TRBV19 and TRBJ1-2, the full variable domain is DGGITQSPKYLFRKEGQNVTLSCEQNLNHDAMYWYRQDPGQGLRLIYYSQIVNDFQKGDIAEGYSVSREKKESFPLTVTSAQKNPTAFYLCASQLGGNYGYTFGSGTRLTVV.